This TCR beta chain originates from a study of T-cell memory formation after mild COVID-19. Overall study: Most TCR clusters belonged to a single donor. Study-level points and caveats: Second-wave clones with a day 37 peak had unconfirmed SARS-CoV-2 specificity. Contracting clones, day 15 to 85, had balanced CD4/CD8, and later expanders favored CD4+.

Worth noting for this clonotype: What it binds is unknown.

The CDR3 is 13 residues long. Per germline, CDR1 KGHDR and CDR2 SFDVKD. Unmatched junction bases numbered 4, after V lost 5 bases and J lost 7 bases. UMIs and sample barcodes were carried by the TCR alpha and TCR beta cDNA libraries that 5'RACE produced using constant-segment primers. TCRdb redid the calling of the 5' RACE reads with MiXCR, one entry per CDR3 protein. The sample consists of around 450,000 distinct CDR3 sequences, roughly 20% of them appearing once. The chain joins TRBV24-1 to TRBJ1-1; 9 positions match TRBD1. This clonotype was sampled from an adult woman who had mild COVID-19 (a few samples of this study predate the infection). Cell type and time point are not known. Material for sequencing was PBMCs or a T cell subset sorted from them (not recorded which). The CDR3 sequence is CATSGTGDNEAFF. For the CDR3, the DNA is TGTGCCACCAGTGGGACAGGGGATAATGAAGCTTTCTTT.